This T cell receptor beta chain originates from a study of cytomegalovirus exposure and HLA in healthy donors. The study's findings and limits: A later analysis linked a missense variant in DCLRE1C to the trimming of TCR beta V and J genes. When analyzed later, the rates of TCR association showed variation by HLA locus, with DRB1 the most and HLA-C the fewest.

The PCR contained 60 Vbeta and 13 Jbeta primers. This table comes from immunoSEQ multiplex PCR, and its TCRdb copy is limited to in-frame clones, with some not included. The table includes some 140,000 clones, roughly 77% detected once. On this clone: What it binds is unknown.

The CDR3 has 14 residues. V lost 1 base, J lost 1 base, and 8 bases lay in between. Germline loops: CDR1 SEHNR, CDR2 FQNEAQ (reference sequence). This TCR was recovered from a man younger than 40 in good health. Material: PBMCs. The J gene is TRBJ2-7, the V gene TRBV7-9; the D is unclear. CDR3 DNA: TGTGCCAGCAGCTTAGGAGACGGGTCCTACGAGCAGTACTTC. The encoded protein is CASSLGDGSYEQYF.